A single sample is the source of the 19 T cell receptor beta chains below, sequenced in a study of blood T cell repertoires in COVID-19. Sequencing was performed with immunoSEQ multiplex PCR; in TCRdb, only in-frame clones are kept and a portion is missing. The table lists 200,000 to 250,000 clones, under 95% of them singletons, with around 1.2% in the top ten. Sequencing was carried out using peripheral blood. The receptors shown here come from a man aged 25-45 years with acute or convalescent COVID-19.

The chain joins TRBV30 to TRBJ1-3; D is perhaps TRBD1 (5 bases). This CDR3 has 14 amino acids. V lost 3 bases and J lost 0, with 9 bases in between. Looked up from germline, CDR1 is GTSNPN and CDR2 is SVGIG (reference sequence). The CDR3 nucleotides are TGTGCCTGGAGCCCAGGGCTCTCTGGAAACACCATATATTTT. Translated: CAWSPGLSGNTIYF.

This rearrangement joins TRBV7-6 to TRBJ1-6; D possibly corresponds to TRBD1 (5 bases). Germline V gene sequence: CDR1 SGHVS, CDR2 FNYEAQ. The CDR3 has 15 amino acids. V was pared by 1 base and J by 7 bases, with 11 bases between. The CDR3 spells CASSLDQGRNSPLHF. CDR3 coding DNA: TGTGCCAGCAGCTTAGACCAGGGTAGGAATTCACCCCTCCACTTT. Together with reference TRBV7-6 and TRBJ1-6, the CDR3 gives the full variable domain: GAGVSQSPRYKVTKRGQDVALRCDPISGHVSLYWYRQALGQGPEFLTYFNYEAQQDKSGLPNDRFSAERPEGSISTLTIQRTEQRDSAMYRCASSLDQGRNSPLHFGNGTRLTVT.

V usage is TRBV28 and J usage is TRBJ1-6, with a tentative D call TRBD1 (5 bases). Trimming cost V 3 bases and J 10 bases, with 13 bases left between them. Germline V CDR1 and CDR2: MDHEN, SYDVKM. This CDR3 is 14 amino acids long. The CDR3 region has the DNA TGTGCCAGCAGTTTCCGCGGGGGAGGATCACCCCTCCACTTT. Protein sequence: CASSFRGGGSPLHF.

This clone was observed a handful of times. The rearrangement uses TRBV6-5 and TRBJ1-2; 10 positions agree with TRBD1. The CDR3 has 15 amino acids. Germline CDR1 is MNHEY and CDR2 is SVGAGI. J was trimmed by 4 bases and V by 6 bases; bases with no gene match: 8. The CDR3 coding sequence is TGTGCCAGCAGATCCTACGGGACAGGGGTCTATGGCTACACCTTC. This codes for CASRSYGTGVYGYTF.

This chain uses TRBV4-2 with TRBJ2-3; D perhaps matches TRBD2 (5 bases). Per the germline V gene, CDR1 is LGHNA and CDR2 is YNFKEQ. This CDR3 contains 14 residues. V was pared by 1 base and J by 2 bases, with 7 bases between. The CDR3 coding sequence is TGTGCCAGCAGCCAAGCGGGGTTCACAGATACGCAGTATTTT. It is translated as CASSQAGFTDTQYF.

This chain uses TRBV9 with TRBJ1-6, with 9 bases identical to TRBD1. The CDR3 contains 15 residues. In germline, CDR1 is SGDLS, CDR2 YYNGEE. With V trimmed by 1 base and J by 10 bases, 6 bases remained unmatched. The CDR3 sequence is CASSVSGQGVSPLHF. As DNA, the CDR3 is TGTGCCAGCAGCGTATCGGGACAGGGAGTATCACCCCTCCACTTT.

The chain couples TRBV7-3 to TRBJ2-1; 9 nucleotides line up with TRBD2. V lost 5 bases to trimming and J lost 7 bases; unmatched junction nucleotides: 6. The germline gives CDR1 SGHTA, CDR2 FQGTGA. The CDR3 is 14 residues long. CDR3 loop: CASSDPGLANEQFF. The CDR3 DNA follows: TGTGCCAGCAGCGATCCGGGACTAGCTAATGAGCAGTTCTTC. Filled out from reference TRBV7-3 and TRBJ2-1, the complete variable domain reads GAGVSQTPSNKVTEKGKYVELRCDPISGHTALYWYRQSLGQGPEFLIYFQGTGAADDSGLPNDRFFAVRPEGSVSTLKIQRTERGDSAVYLCASSDPGLANEQFFGPGTRLTVL.

The chain uses TRBV5-1 and TRBJ2-7; a possible D gene is TRBD1 (5 bases). V shed 4 bases and J shed 2 bases, with 10 bases lying between them. CDR3 length: 13 residues. The germline gives CDR1 SGHRS, CDR2 YFSETQ. In DNA form, the CDR3 reads TGCGCCAGCAGCGTGGGGCAGACCTACGAGCAGTACTTC. Translating gives CASSVGQTYEQYF.

The CDR3 bases are TGTGCCAGCAGCTTGCGGGAGAGCACAGATACGCAGTATTTT. Residues: CASSLRESTDTQYF. The chain is built from TRBV5-4 and TRBJ2-3; a possible D gene is TRBD2 (6 bases). Germline assignment: CDR1 SGHNT and CDR2 YYREEE (reference sequence). The CDR3 sequence is 14 residues long. The V gene lost 1 base and the J gene lost 0 bases, with 6 bases spanning the gap.

V usage is TRBV9 and J usage is TRBJ2-1, with 14 bases fitting TRBD2. Germline lookup yields CDR1 SGDLS and CDR2 YYNGEE. With 2 bases clipped from V and 7 bases from J, the junction kept 5 bases outside the gene matches. The CDR3 is 16 residues long. CDR3 in amino acids: CASSVRLAGGLNEQFF. CDR3 nucleotide sequence: TGTGCCAGCAGCGTCAGACTAGCGGGAGGGTTAAATGAGCAGTTCTTC.

The CDR3 nucleotides read TGTGCTAGTGGTTTGCCGGATGGCTACACCTTC. This gives the protein CASGLPDGYTF. This chain joins TRBV12-5 and TRBJ1-2; D call uncertain. The length of the CDR3 is 11 residues. CDR1 is LGHNT and CDR2 is FRNRAP in the germline V gene. V was pared by 2 bases and J by 6 bases, with 4 bases between.

The rearrangement links TRBV18 to TRBJ1-5, with TRBD1 as a possible D gene (5 bases). The CDR3 consists of 15 residues. Germline-derived CDR1 and CDR2 are KGHSH and LQKENI. Trimming took 1 base from V and 4 from J, leaving 11 bases between them. CDR3 DNA sequence: TGTGCCAGCTCACCACACATCAGGGAAAATCAGCCCCAGCATTTT. It translates to CASSPHIRENQPQHF.

This clone was seen only once. This chain links TRBV27 with TRBJ1-6; 10 bases are a match to TRBD1. CDR3 length: 16 amino acids. The V gene end was trimmed by 6 bases and the J gene end by 6 bases; junction bases not matched to a gene: 8. The germline CDR1 and CDR2 sequences are MNHEY and SMNVEV (reference sequence). The CDR3 DNA follows: TGTGCCAGCAGATCGGGACAGGGGAACCCTAATTCACCCCTCCACTTT. It yields the protein CASRSGQGNPNSPLHF.

This sequence joins TRBV18 and TRBJ1-2; possible D gene TRBD1, 6 bases. The CDR3 runs to 15 residues. V was clipped by 3 bases and J by 1 base, with 12 bases between them. The germline gives CDR1 KGHSH, CDR2 LQKENI. CDR3 region: CASSPLTGNNYGYTF. Written as DNA, the CDR3 is TGTGCCAGCTCACCTCTGACAGGCAATAACTATGGCTACACCTTC.

CDR3: CASSQRFEAFF. The CDR3 DNA reads as TGTGCCAGCAGTCAGCGATTTGAAGCTTTCTTT. The chain employs TRBV28 and TRBJ1-1; D is ambiguous. Germline CDR1 reads MDHEN; CDR2 reads SYDVKM. The germline V and J ends were trimmed by 5 bases and 7 bases, with 8 bases remaining between them. The CDR3 has 11 residues.

This chain uses TRBV9 with TRBJ1-4; no firm D call. In germline, CDR1 is SGDLS, CDR2 YYNGEE. V was clipped by 4 bases and J by 0 bases, with 16 bases between them. CDR3 length: 17 residues. CDR3 in amino acids: CASSTFGGFATNEKLFF. The CDR3 nucleotides read TGTGCCAGCAGCACTTTTGGAGGATTCGCAACTAATGAAAAACTGTTTTTT.

This clone has just one count. The chain has TRBV3-1 (or the pseudogene TRBV3-2) and TRBJ1-1; maybe TRBD1 (5 bases). V shed 4 bases and J shed 0 bases, with 12 bases lying between them. CDR1 LGHDT and CDR2 YNNKEL come from the germline V gene (reference sequence). This CDR3 has 15 amino acids. The CDR3 nucleotides are TGTGCCAGCAGCCCCTACACACAGGTGAACACTGAAGCTTTCTTT. Amino acid sequence: CASSPYTQVNTEAFF.

The V call is TRBV24-1, the J call TRBJ2-1; D possibly corresponds to TRBD2 (5 bases). The CDR3 totals 12 residues. Trimming pared 0 bases from V and 12 bases from J, leaving 8 bases between. Germline V gives CDR1 KGHDR, CDR2 SFDVKD. CDR3 DNA sequence: TGTGCCACCAGTGATTTGCGGGGAGTGCAGTTCTTC. Its protein product is CATSDLRGVQFF.

This chain's CDR3 is CASSRPGQTYEQYF. The CDR3 coding sequence is TGTGCCAGCAGCAGACCGGGACAGACCTACGAGCAGTACTTC. This chain joins TRBV28 and TRBJ2-7; 7 bases agree with TRBD1. This CDR3 has 14 amino acids. The V segment lost 6 bases and the J segment 2 bases; nucleotides outside the gene matches: 7. Germline V gene data show CDR1 as MDHEN and CDR2 as SYDVKM.